A single sample gave rise to the 32 T cell receptor beta chains below, sequenced in a study of shared clonotypes between healthy human individuals. As defined, naive CD8 cells were CD45RO-negative and positively selected for CCR7, with terminally differentiated effector memory CD45RA+ cells excluded. Only in-frame clones appear in the TCRdb table, and some are missing; sequencing was by immunoSEQ multiplex PCR. The sample includes 750,000 to 1,000,000 clones, over 90% of them seen just once. The sequenced sample consisted of naive CD8+ T cells sorted from blood. These receptors originate from a man younger than 40 in good health.

The rearrangement links TRBV27 to TRBJ2-3; D may match TRBD1 or TRBD2 (5 bases each). CDR1 is MNHEY, CDR2 SMNVEV, per germline (reference sequence). The CDR3 totals 17 residues. With 6 bases removed from V and 0 bases from J, the gap between germline ends came to 19 bases. The CDR3 protein is CASSPYFGTESTDTQYF. The CDR3 DNA reads TGTGCCAGCAGCCCCTATTTTGGGACGGAAAGCACAGATACGCAGTATTTT.

This clone was seen a single time. This CDR3 is CASSVAQGTYEQYF. CDR3 bases: TGTGCCAGCAGCGTAGCTCAGGGTACCTACGAGCAGTACTTC. The chain links TRBV9 to TRBJ2-7, with D possibly matching TRBD1 (5 bases). The CDR3 sequence is 14 residues long. V was trimmed by 0 bases and J by 2 bases, leaving 9 bases between them. The V gene's germline CDR1 is SGDLS and CDR2 YYNGEE.

The chain links TRBV25-1 to TRBJ2-1; the D call may be TRBD1 or TRBD2 (5 bases each). Trimming pared 5 bases from V and 2 bases from J, leaving 13 bases between. The germline V gene encodes CDR1 MGHDK and CDR2 SYGVNS. The CDR3 runs to 15 residues. CDR3 loop: CASSWARGTYNEQFF. The CDR3, as DNA: TGTGCCAGCAGTTGGGCGAGGGGAACCTACAATGAGCAGTTCTTC.

A single count supports this clone. V usage is TRBV6-6 and J usage is TRBJ2-5; possible D gene TRBD2, 5 bases. Trimming left V 7 bases short and J 2 bases short, with 11 bases between. Per germline, CDR1 MNHNY and CDR2 SVGAGI (reference sequence). The CDR3 contains 13 residues. CDR3 bases: TGTGCCAGCACCTGGACTGTACAAGAGACCCAGTACTTC. This sequence encodes CASTWTVQETQYF.

Points on this clone: Other nucleotide sequences in the sample specify the same CDR3. The V gene is TRBV5-1, the J gene TRBJ2-7, with 12 nucleotides matching TRBD2. The CDR3 extends over 15 amino acids. CDR1 SGHRS and CDR2 YFSETQ come from the germline V gene. Unmatched junction bases numbered 4, after V lost 3 bases and J lost 3 bases. The CDR3 reads CASSSGLAGYYEQYF. The DNA for the CDR3 is TGCGCCAGCAGCTCGGGACTAGCGGGTTACTACGAGCAGTACTTC.

The rearrangement uses TRBV7-9 and TRBJ2-7; D is tentatively TRBD1 or TRBD2 (5 bases each). This CDR3 is 12 amino acids long. Germline V lookup: CDR1 SEHNR, CDR2 FQNEAQ (reference sequence). V was trimmed by 7 bases and J by 3 bases, leaving 10 bases between them. The chain's CDR3 is CASTFGGYEQYF. The DNA for the CDR3 is TGTGCCAGCACCTTTGGGGGCTACGAGCAGTACTTC.

About this clone itself: Germline is not matched at one junction end, which may reflect a read error. CDR3 loop: CASRPLASDLLGTGELFF. CDR3 in DNA: TGTGCTAGCAGGCCCCTTGCCAGCGACCTATTGGGGACCGGGGAGCTGTTTTTT. The rearrangement links TRBV7-7 to TRBJ2-2; no reliable D call. Germline V CDR1 and CDR2: SSHAT, FNYEAQ (reference sequence). The CDR3 is made up of 18 amino acids.

The V gene is TRBV30, the J gene TRBJ1-3; D not resolved. CDR1 is GTSNPN and CDR2 is SVGIG in the germline V gene (reference sequence). CDR3 size: 16 residues. V was pared by 2 bases and J by 0 bases, with 14 bases between. CDR3 sequence: CAWSPTSGYSGNTIYF. In DNA, the CDR3 is TGTGCCTGGAGTCCGACCAGTGGGTACTCTGGAAACACCATATATTTT.

V gene TRBV19 combines with J gene TRBJ1-1; D is uncertain. Germline values: CDR1 LNHDA, CDR2 SQIVND (reference sequence). V was pared by 5 bases and J by 6 bases, with 10 bases between. This CDR3 spans 12 amino acids. The CDR3 spells CASSERAAEAFF. Here the CDR3 DNA reads TGTGCCAGTAGTGAAAGGGCCGCTGAAGCTTTCTTT.

In this sample, this clone turned up once. The chain employs TRBV19 and TRBJ2-7, with D uncertain. Trimming pared 0 bases from V and 3 bases from J, leaving 21 bases between. The CDR3 covers 18 residues. Germline V gene data show CDR1 as LNHDA and CDR2 as SQIVND (reference sequence). As DNA, the CDR3 is TGTGCCAGTAGTATAGATCTATCCCGCTCAAGAATAAACTACGAGCAGTACTTC. This encodes CASSIDLSRSRINYEQYF.

This clone was observed a single time. The chain uses TRBV7-9 and TRBJ2-6; D ambiguous. Trimming shortened V by 4 bases and J by 0 bases, and 7 bases separated the two germline ends. The CDR3 has 15 amino acids. Germline V CDR1 and CDR2: SEHNR, FQNEAQ (reference sequence). CDR3 DNA sequence: TGTGCCAGCAGCTCACATACCTCTGGGGCCAACGTCCTGACTTTC. Translation: CASSSHTSGANVLTF.

The chain employs TRBV28 and TRBJ1-2; D ambiguous. Germline CDR1 MDHEN, CDR2 SYDVKM. Trimming pared 3 bases from V and 4 bases from J, leaving 9 bases between. The CDR3 extends over 13 amino acids. The CDR3 bases are TGTGCCAGCAGTTTTGCAGACCTCTATGGCTACACCTTC. Its translation: CASSFADLYGYTF.

V usage is TRBV4-3 and J usage is TRBJ2-1, with D possibly being TRBD2 (6 bases). V lost 0 bases and J lost 7, with 16 bases in between. This CDR3 region has 16 residues. CDR1 and CDR2 (germline): LGHNA, YSLEER. This CDR3 is CASSQDRRLAFNEQFF. As DNA, the CDR3 is TGCGCCAGCAGCCAAGATAGGCGCCTAGCGTTTAATGAGCAGTTCTTC.

V is TRBV27 and J is TRBJ1-4; no clear D gene. This CDR3 has 13 amino acids. V was cut by 6 bases and J by 5 bases, with 10 bases left in between. Germline CDR1 reads MNHEY; CDR2 reads SMNVEV (reference sequence). CDR3 protein: CASRASWNEKLFF. Here the CDR3 DNA reads TGTGCCAGCAGGGCCTCCTGGAATGAAAAACTGTTTTTT.

The V gene is TRBV7-9, the J gene TRBJ2-1; 8 bases match TRBD1. The ends lost 5 bases at V and 3 bases at J; junction bases unmatched: 6. Per germline, CDR1 SEHNR and CDR2 FQNEAQ (reference sequence). The CDR3 extends over 15 amino acids. As DNA, the CDR3 is TGTGCCAGCAGCCCCGACAGGGGATACTACAATGAGCAGTTCTTC. The encoded protein is CASSPDRGYYNEQFF.

On this clone itself: Additional DNA sequences in this sample encode the identical CDR3. The rearrangement uses TRBV11-2 and TRBJ2-7; 8 bases match TRBD1. In germline, CDR1 is SGHAT, CDR2 FQNNGV. Losses at the gene ends were 5 bases for V and 0 bases for J; bases not matched to a gene: 3. CDR3 length equals 14 residues. Written as DNA, the CDR3 is TGTGCCAGCAGCCCCGGGACAGGCTCCTACGAGCAGTACTTC. It specifies CASSPGTGSYEQYF.

This chain uses TRBV7-2 with TRBJ1-1; D unresolved. Trimming pared 5 bases from V and 4 bases from J, leaving 17 bases between. CDR1 and CDR2 from the germline V gene are SGHTA and FQGNSA. CDR3 length: 15 residues. The CDR3 DNA reads as TGTGCCAGCAGCCCGAACCCTAGGACGGGCACTGAAGCTTTCTTT. Protein: CASSPNPRTGTEAFF.

V usage is TRBV27 and J usage is TRBJ2-3; D is undetermined. The CDR3 consists of 13 residues. V was cut by 4 bases and J by 2 bases, with 7 bases left in between. The germline V gene encodes CDR1 MNHEY and CDR2 SMNVEV (reference sequence). CDR3 bases: TGTGCCAGCAGTTCCTCATTCACAGATACGCAGTATTTT. Translation: CASSSSFTDTQYF.

This sequence joins TRBV4-3 and TRBJ2-3; 9 bases are a match to TRBD1. The germline gives CDR1 LGHNA, CDR2 YSLEER. The CDR3 has 18 amino acids. V lost 4 bases to trimming and J lost 4 bases; unmatched junction nucleotides: 15. In nucleotides, the CDR3 is TGCGCCAGCAGCCCAGGATTAAGCCGGGACAGGGACTCAGATACGCAGTATTTT. Translated: CASSPGLSRDRDSDTQYF.

This chain links TRBV27 with TRBJ2-7, with 10 nucleotides matching TRBD1. CDR1 is MNHEY, CDR2 SMNVEV, per germline (reference sequence). The length of the CDR3 is 14 residues. V shed 2 bases, J shed 7 bases, and the junction held 5 bases outside the gene matches. The CDR3 bases are TGTGCCAGCAGTTTAATGGGACAGGGGTGGGAGCAGTACTTC. This codes for CASSLMGQGWEQYF.

V usage is TRBV4-1 and J usage is TRBJ1-2, with D tentatively TRBD1 (6 bases). This CDR3 spans 14 amino acids. Germline values: CDR1 MGHRA, CDR2 YSYEKL. Trimming pared 0 bases from V and 4 bases from J, leaving 9 bases between. The DNA of the CDR3 is TGCGCCAGCAGCCAAGAAGAACAGGGCTATGGCTACACCTTC. It translates to CASSQEEQGYGYTF.

This rearrangement joins TRBV21-1 to TRBJ2-2; TRBD1, as called in the table, went unchecked against the DNA. TRBV21-1 is noted as a pseudogene. This CDR3 region has 17 residues. The CDR3 nucleotides are TGTGCCAGCAGCAAAAGGAGGGGGACAGTAAACACCGGGGAGCTGTTTTTT. Its protein is CASSKRRGTVNTGELFF.

This rearrangement joins TRBV19 to TRBJ1-1; no clear D gene. The ends were cut back, 1 base at V and 3 bases at J, with 6 bases in the middle. The CDR3 length is 13 residues. CDR1 is LNHDA and CDR2 is SQIVND in the germline V gene (reference sequence). CDR3 region: CASSIAPYTEAFF. Here the CDR3 DNA reads TGTGCCAGTAGTATAGCCCCTTACACTGAAGCTTTCTTT.

The chain combines TRBV2 with TRBJ2-7; possible D gene TRBD1, 6 bases. V gave up 4 bases and J gave up 6 bases, with 19 bases separating them. Germline CDR1 SNHLY, CDR2 FYNNEI. This CDR3 has 15 residues. The CDR3 DNA is TGTGCCAGCAGTGGGGGGACACTGGAGGCAGGCGAGCAGTACTTC. Amino acids: CASSGGTLEAGEQYF.

In nucleotides, the CDR3 is TGTGCCAGCAAGGATCTTACCTACCTGGATACGCAGTATTTT. Translation gives CASKDLTYLDTQYF. The V and J genes are TRBV6-5 and TRBJ2-3; no clear D. Trimming took 7 bases from V and 6 from J, leaving 17 bases between them. This CDR3 region has 14 residues. Germline CDR1 and CDR2: MNHEY and SVGAGI.

Of note for this clone: This sample also contains other DNA sequences that code for the same CDR3. This chain uses TRBV29-1 with TRBJ2-2; 7 nucleotides agree with TRBD2. The V gene's germline CDR1 is SQVTM and CDR2 ANQGSEA. The CDR3 sequence is 14 residues long. J gave up 1 base and V 4 bases, and 3 bases lay outside the gene matches. The CDR3 spells CSVAGTMNTGELFF. The CDR3 bases are TGCAGCGTTGCGGGGACTATGAACACCGGGGAGCTGTTTTTT.

The chain carries TRBV7-9 and TRBJ2-7, with D tentatively TRBD2 (6 bases). The length of the CDR3 is 14 residues. Trimming pared 5 bases from V and 3 bases from J, leaving 14 bases between. The germline V gene encodes CDR1 SEHNR and CDR2 FQNEAQ (reference sequence). The CDR3 sequence is CASSERAGSYEQYF. As DNA, the CDR3 is TGTGCCAGCAGCGAGCGGGCGGGAAGCTACGAGCAGTACTTC.

The chain uses TRBV6-5 and TRBJ1-1; 7 positions match TRBD1. The junction had 2 bases not matched to a gene; V was cut back by 1 base and J by 6 bases. Germline V lookup: CDR1 MNHEY, CDR2 SVGAGI. The CDR3 extends over 13 amino acids. The CDR3 here is CASSYFGQAEAFF. CDR3 coding DNA: TGTGCCAGCAGTTACTTCGGACAGGCTGAAGCTTTCTTT.

The chain has TRBV4-1 and TRBJ2-5, with 9 nucleotides matching TRBD2. The CDR3 loop spans 15 amino acids. J gave up 13 bases and V 0 bases, and 12 bases lay outside the gene matches. From germline, CDR1 is MGHRA and CDR2 YSYEKL. CDR3 region: CASSQDRGSGRGLYF. As DNA, the CDR3 is TGCGCCAGCAGCCAAGATCGAGGTAGCGGGAGAGGTTTGTACTTC.

The chain has TRBV7-9 and TRBJ2-1, with D perhaps TRBD1 (6 bases). CDR1 SEHNR and CDR2 FQNEAQ come from the germline V gene (reference sequence). Trimming took off 5 bases at V and 8 bases at J, with 10 bases between the two ends. CDR3 size: 12 residues. CDR3 sequence (DNA): TGTGCCAGCAGCAGGGGGTCTTATGAGCAGTTCTTC. It translates to CASSRGSYEQFF. Variable domain in full (rest from reference TRBV7-9 and TRBJ2-1): DTGVSQNPRHKITKRGQNVTFRCDPISEHNRLYWYRQTLGQGPEFLTYFQNEAQLEKSRLLSDRFSAERPKGSFSTLEIQRTEQGDSAMYLCASSRGSYEQFFGPGTRLTVL.

To note about this clone: Different DNA sequences within this sample yield the same CDR3. The gene calls are TRBV11-2 and TRBJ2-7, with 8 positions matching TRBD1. V trimming: 3 bases; J trimming: 3 bases; junction bases outside the gene matches: 4. The CDR3 is 14 amino acids. Germline CDR1 reads SGHAT; CDR2 reads FQNNGV. CDR3 sequence reads: CASSFGTGDYEQYF. The CDR3 bases are TGTGCCAGCAGCTTTGGGACAGGAGACTACGAGCAGTACTTC. Variable domain in full (rest from reference TRBV11-2 and TRBJ2-7): EAGVAQSPRYKIIEKRQSVAFWCNPISGHATLYWYQQILGQGPKLLIQFQNNGVVDDSQLPKDRFSAERLKGVDSTLKIQPAKLEDSAVYLCASSFGTGDYEQYFGPGTRLTVT.

This rearrangement joins TRBV9 to TRBJ1-3; D is unresolved. Germline V CDR1 and CDR2: SGDLS, YYNGEE. V dropped 3 bases and J dropped 4 bases, with 14 bases sitting between them. The CDR3 runs to 15 residues. For the CDR3, the DNA is TGTGCCAGCAGCGCCCGCTCCGAGTACGGAAACACCATATATTTT. As protein: CASSARSEYGNTIYF.